A single sample gave rise to the 3 T cell receptor beta chains below, sequenced in a study of blood T cell repertoires in COVID-19. Method: immunoSEQ multiplex PCR; TCRdb's copy keeps in-frame clones and lacks some. Here the sample spans about 99,000 clones, about 91% being singletons. What was sequenced was peripheral blood. These receptors were collected from a man aged 50 to 60 with COVID-19, enrolled during active disease.

The V call is TRBV4-1, the J call TRBJ2-1, with 7 bases that match TRBD2. The junction had 6 bases not matched to a gene; V was cut back by 4 bases and J by 9 bases. The CDR3 loop spans 13 amino acids. Germline CDR1 MGHRA, CDR2 YSYEKL. The CDR3, as DNA: TGCGCCAGCAGCCCTAGTACGGGAGGTGAGCAGTTCTTC. Its translation is CASSPSTGGEQFF.

The chain is built from TRBV18 and TRBJ1-5, with 7 bases identical to TRBD1. The J segment lost 6 bases and the V segment lost 6 bases, leaving 11 bases of the junction unmatched. Germline V gene lookup returns CDR1 KGHSH and CDR2 LQKENI. There are 15 residues in the CDR3. The CDR3 DNA reads as TGTGCCAGCTCTCCCAATCGACAGGGAGGTCAGCCCCAGCATTTT. Translated: CASSPNRQGGQPQHF.

The CDR3 here is CASSQSYRETEAFF. CDR3 sequence (DNA): TGTGCCAGCAGCCAAAGCTACAGGGAAACTGAAGCTTTCTTT. This chain uses TRBV3-1 (or the pseudogene TRBV3-2) with TRBJ1-1, with D possibly matching TRBD1 (6 bases). The ends were cut back, 2 bases at V and 5 bases at J, with 12 bases in the middle. There are 14 residues in the CDR3. From germline, CDR1 is LGHDT and CDR2 YNNKEL (reference sequence).